The present T cell receptor (beta chain) was sequenced within a study of beta chain features in type 1 diabetes. Overall study: Patients were similar to healthy donors in age and gender (as well as in cell yields). Examined across all samples were roughly 100 million sorted cells.

The CDR3 length is 16 residues. With 6 bases removed from V and 0 bases from J, the gap between germline ends came to 14 bases. CDR1 LNHDA and CDR2 SQIVND come from the germline V gene (reference sequence). This clone occurred many times. The antigen remains undetermined. Findings of the study overall: PCR, the amplification step, might favor shorter templates, equally in patients and controls.

As every portion of the isolated RNA was reverse transcribed, the sequencing read expressed TCRB transcripts. The average read count of naive, central memory and regulatory T cell samples was about 3.57 million. The table came from immunoSEQ multiplex PCR; TCRdb's copy has only in-frame clones and leaves some out. The sample holds some 150,000 clones, 9.7% seen once. The material sequenced was central memory CD4+ T cells from blood. The chain is built from TRBV19 and TRBJ2-2, with D possibly matching TRBD1 (5 bases). This sequence was found in a woman aged 40-49 years in good health. The CDR3 region is CASSYGAVSNTGELFF. CDR3 in DNA: TGTGCCAGTAGCTATGGGGCAGTGTCGAACACCGGGGAGCTGTTTTTT. Using reference TRBV19 and TRBJ2-2 for the parts outside the CDR3, the full variable domain is DGGITQSPKYLFRKEGQNVTLSCEQNLNHDAMYWYRQDPGQGLRLIYYSQIVNDFQKGDIAEGYSVSREKKESFPLTVTSAQKNPTAFYLCASSYGAVSNTGELFFGEGSRLTVL.